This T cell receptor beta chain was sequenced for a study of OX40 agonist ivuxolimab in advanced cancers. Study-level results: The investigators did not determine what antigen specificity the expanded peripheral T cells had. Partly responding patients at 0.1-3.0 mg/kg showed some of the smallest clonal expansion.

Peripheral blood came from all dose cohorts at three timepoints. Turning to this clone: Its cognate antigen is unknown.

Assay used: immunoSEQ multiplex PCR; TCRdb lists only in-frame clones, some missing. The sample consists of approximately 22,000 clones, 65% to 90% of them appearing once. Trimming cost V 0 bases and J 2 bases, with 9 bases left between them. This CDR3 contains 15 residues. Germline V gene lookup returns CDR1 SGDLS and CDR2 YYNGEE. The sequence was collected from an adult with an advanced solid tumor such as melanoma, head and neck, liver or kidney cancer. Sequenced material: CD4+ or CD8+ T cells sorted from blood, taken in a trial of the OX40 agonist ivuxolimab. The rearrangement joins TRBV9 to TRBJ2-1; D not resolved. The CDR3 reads CASSVEHSAYNEQFF. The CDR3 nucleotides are TGTGCCAGCAGCGTAGAACATTCGGCCTACAATGAGCAGTTCTTC.